These T cell receptor beta chains were read from a single sample in a study of a mutant IDH1 vaccine in newly diagnosed glioma. These receptors lack a known antigen. Measured with immunoSEQ multiplex PCR; TCRdb has only the in-frame clones, and not every one. The sample has approximately 35,000 clones; roughly 90% are singletons. The sample here was PBMCs, taken from a glioma patient whose treatment included an IDH1 peptide vaccine. Source of these receptors: a man in his forties or fifties with glioma. CDR3s include the opening cysteine and the closing phenylalanine or tryptophan. Each record gives: CDR3 length, D gene, V gene, clone size, J gene, CDR3 protein, CDR3 DNA. The D gene is left open where the match is weak. Clone size is stated in some rows and not others, as once, few, many or a class when expanded.

>14|NA|TRBV5-1|NA|TRBJ1-1
CASSLQGQNTEAFF
TGCGCCAGCAGTCTCCAGGGGCAGAACACTGAAGCTTTCTTT
>15|NA|TRBV10-1|NA|TRBJ2-1
CASSESRGFSNEQFF
TGCGCCAGCAGTGAGTCAAGGGGATTCAGCAATGAGCAGTTCTTC
>16|NA|TRBV28|NA|TRBJ1-1
CASSSPVTGSNTEAFF
TGTGCCAGCAGCTCCCCCGTGACAGGTTCGAACACTGAAGCTTTCTTT
>11|NA|TRBV5-1|once|TRBJ1-2
CASSGRDGYTF
TGCGCCAGCAGCGGCAGGGATGGCTACACCTTC
>14|NA|TRBV5-6|NA|TRBJ2-3
CASSWGAGSDTQYF
TGTGCCAGCAGCTGGGGGGCGGGAAGCGATACGCAGTATTTT
>14|TRBD2|TRBV28|NA|TRBJ2-2
CASISSGKTGELFF
TGTGCCAGCATCTCCAGCGGGAAAACCGGGGAGCTGTTTTTT
>13|NA|TRBV7-2|NA|TRBJ2-5
CASSKDSYVTQYF
TGTGCCAGCAGTAAGGACTCCTACGTCACCCAGTACTTC
>20|TRBD2|TRBV4-3|NA|TRBJ2-6
CASSQDWSLAAYSGANVLTF
TGCGCCAGCAGCCAAGATTGGTCCCTAGCGGCGTACTCTGGGGCCAACGTCCTGACTTTC
>14|NA|TRBV7-9|few|TRBJ2-3
CASSFYGDADTQYF
TGTGCCAGCAGCTTTTATGGGGATGCAGATACGCAGTATTTT
>14|NA|TRBV4-1|NA|TRBJ2-1
CASSQLGQINEQFF
TGCGCCAGCAGCCAGTTAGGACAGATCAATGAGCAGTTCTTC
>16|TRBD2|TRBV5-6|once|TRBJ2-7
CASSGLSGSSLYEQYF
TGTGCCAGCAGCGGACTTAGCGGGAGCTCACTCTACGAGCAGTACTTC
>17|TRBD1|TRBV27|once|TRBJ2-6
CASSLGQGLRGANVLTF
TGTGCCAGCAGTTTAGGACAGGGCCTTAGAGGGGCCAACGTCCTGACTTTC
>14|NA|TRBV4-3|NA|TRBJ2-7
CASSSWRGSYEQYF
TGCGCCAGCAGCAGCTGGCGGGGAAGCTACGAGCAGTACTTC
>12|NA|TRBV11-3|NA|TRBJ2-3
CASSLATDTQYF
TGTGCCAGCAGCTTAGCAACAGATACGCAGTATTTT
>15|NA|TRBV19|NA|TRBJ2-3
CASSMDGQSTDTQYF
TGTGCCAGTAGTATGGACGGACAGTCCACAGATACGCAGTATTTT
>13|NA|TRBV6-1|NA|TRBJ1-3
CASSVDHGNTIYF
TGTGCCAGCAGTGTGGACCATGGAAACACCATATATTTT
>12|NA|TRBV25-1|NA|TRBJ2-5
CASSAQGVTQYF
TGTGCCAGCAGTGCTCAAGGGGTGACCCAGTACTTC
>16|TRBD2|TRBV5-1|few|TRBJ2-7
CASSFYVASGSYEQYF
TGCGCCAGCAGCTTCTACGTCGCTAGCGGATCCTACGAGCAGTACTTC
>14|NA|TRBV5-1|NA|TRBJ1-4
CASSPRGGQEKLFF
TGCGCCAGCAGCCCTCGGGGGGGTCAAGAAAAACTGTTTTTT
>13|NA|TRBV5-1|NA|TRBJ1-1
CASSLGGDTEAFF
TGCGCCAGCAGCTTGGGAGGGGACACTGAAGCTTTCTTT
>11|NA|TRBV6-1|once|TRBJ2-1
CASRGAQLQFF
TGTGCCAGCCGAGGCGCCCAACTTCAGTTCTTC
>14|TRBD1|TRBV19|NA|TRBJ1-1
CASSIEWDRNEAFF
TGTGCCAGTAGTATAGAGTGGGACAGGAATGAAGCTTTCTTT
>17|NA|TRBV5-1|few|TRBJ1-1
CASTPGWGSLRDTEAFF
TGCGCCAGCACCCCCGGTTGGGGGAGCCTTCGGGACACTGAAGCTTTCTTT
>15|TRBD2|TRBV6-4|NA|TRBJ2-5
CASSEKAGGQETQYF
TGTGCCAGCAGTGAAAAAGCGGGGGGGCAAGAGACCCAGTACTTC
>15|NA|TRBV28|NA|TRBJ1-2
CASSLLDGLNYGYTF
TGTGCCAGCAGTTTACTGGACGGACTTAACTATGGCTACACCTTC
>16|NA|TRBV5-1|NA|TRBJ2-3
CASSLEGQASTDTQYF
TGCGCCAGCAGCTTGGAGGGGCAGGCTAGCACAGATACGCAGTATTTT
>14|TRBD1|TRBV7-2|NA|TRBJ2-5
CASSPLGQKETQYF
TGTGCCAGCAGCCCGTTGGGACAGAAAGAGACCCAGTACTTC
>12|NA|TRBV7-9|NA|TRBJ2-5
CASSPPMGPQYF
TGTGCCAGCAGCCCACCTATGGGGCCCCAGTACTTC
>15|NA|TRBV7-9|NA|TRBJ2-5
CASSLWVWGRETQYF
TGTGCCAGCAGCTTATGGGTTTGGGGAAGAGAGACCCAGTACTTC
>14|NA|TRBV7-9|NA|TRBJ1-1
CASSLGGMNTEAFF
TGTGCCAGCAGCTTAGGGGGCATGAACACTGAAGCTTTCTTT
>14|NA|TRBV7-3|NA|TRBJ2-2
CASSFSHRAGELFF
TGTGCCAGCAGCTTTAGCCACAGGGCCGGGGAGCTGTTTTTT
>16|NA|TRBV18|NA|TRBJ2-3
CASSSRTDVRTDTQYF
TGTGCCAGCTCATCTAGGACAGACGTTCGCACAGATACGCAGTATTTT
>12|NA|TRBV30|NA|TRBJ2-2
CAWSPDTGELFF
TGTGCCTGGAGTCCCGACACCGGGGAGCTGTTTTTT
>15|NA|TRBV10-3|NA|TRBJ2-1
CAISESMAGAHEQFF
TGTGCCATCAGTGAGTCGATGGCAGGGGCTCATGAGCAGTTCTTC
>16|TRBD1|TRBV28|few|TRBJ1-1
CASSRQGAWVAIEAFF
TGTGCCAGCAGCCGACAGGGGGCCTGGGTGGCCATTGAAGCTTTCTTT
>17|TRBD2|TRBV4-3|NA|TRBJ2-1
CASSPWVAGTSYNEQFF
TGCGCCAGCAGCCCCTGGGTAGCGGGGACCTCCTACAATGAGCAGTTCTTC
>19|NA|TRBV5-1|NA|TRBJ2-6
CASSLERDRGLSGANVLTF
TGCGCCAGCAGCTTGGAGCGGGACAGAGGCCTCTCTGGGGCCAACGTCCTGACTTTC
>16|TRBD2|TRBV6-6|once|TRBJ2-1
CASSSRLAGAVNEQFF
TGTGCCAGCAGTTCTCGACTAGCGGGAGCGGTAAATGAGCAGTTCTTC
>18|NA|TRBV4-3|NA|TRBJ2-5
CASSQAPQGGEGQETQYF
TGCGCCAGCAGCCAAGCGCCGCAGGGGGGAGAGGGGCAAGAGACCCAGTACTTC
>13|TRBD1|TRBV5-5|NA|TRBJ2-3
CASITGGTDTQYF
TGTGCCAGCATCACAGGGGGCACAGATACGCAGTATTTT
>17|TRBD2|TRBV4-1|few|TRBJ2-2
CASTAQGTSGDTGELFF
TGCGCCAGCACGGCACAAGGGACTAGCGGGGACACCGGGGAGCTGTTTTTT
>18|TRBD2|TRBV5-1|NA|TRBJ2-3
CASSPTSGGAGSTDTQYF
TGCGCCAGCAGCCCCACTAGCGGGGGGGCCGGAAGCACAGATACGCAGTATTTT
>16|NA|TRBV27|NA|TRBJ1-1
CASSLDLGRMNTEAFF
TGTGCCAGCAGTTTGGATCTCGGCAGGATGAACACTGAAGCTTTCTTT
>16|NA|TRBV6-4|NA|TRBJ2-4
CASRTETWLAKNIQYF
TGTGCCAGCAGGACCGAGACATGGCTAGCCAAAAACATTCAGTACTTC
>13|TRBD2|TRBV9|NA|TRBJ2-7
CASSDSGSSEQYF
TGTGCCAGCAGCGATAGCGGGAGTAGCGAGCAGTACTTC
>17|NA|TRBV7-2|NA|TRBJ1-5
CASSLASGGLSNQPQHF
TGTGCCAGCAGCTTAGCGTCGGGGGGACTTAGCAATCAGCCCCAGCATTTT
>15|NA|TRBV7-6|NA|TRBJ1-4
CASSLGARINEKLFF
TGTGCCAGCAGCTTAGGGGCCCGAATTAATGAAAAACTGTTTTTT
>15|TRBD2|TRBV6-1|NA|TRBJ2-3
CASSVSGSDTDTQYF
TGTGCCAGCAGTGTTAGCGGGAGTGACACAGATACGCAGTATTTT
>19|NA|TRBV28|NA|TRBJ1-6
CASRPGGTSYSMRTSPLHF
TGTGCCAGCAGGCCCGGAGGGACCTCTTACTCTATGAGGACTTCACCCCTCCACTTT